This is a list of T cell receptor beta chains from one sample in a study of early T cells in non-severe SARS-CoV-2 infection. From the 5' RACE reads, TCRdb called clonotypes with MiXCR, one entry per CDR3 protein. The sample records 55,000 to 65,000 distinct CDR3 sequences, 9.5% to 14% being singletons. The source material was whole blood. The receptors here all came from an adult who was a healthcare worker with PCR-confirmed SARS-CoV-2 infection or an uninfected control (not recorded which). The CDR3 runs from the conserved cysteine through the conserved F or W. D genes are given only for firm matches. Size is stated for part of the rows, as once, few or many counts, or as a class when the clone is expanded.

len	j_gene	d_gene	v_gene	abundance	CDR3nt	CDR3aa
11	TRBJ2-5	.	TRBV28	medium-sized	TGTGCCAGCAGTTCGAGGGAGACCCAGTACTTC	CASSSRETQYF
15	TRBJ2-5	TRBD1	TRBV12-3/TRBV12-4	many	TGTGCCAGCAGCCGGGACAGCCCGTACCAAGAGACCCAGTACTTC	CASSRDSPYQETQYF
16	TRBJ2-1	.	TRBV11-2	many	TGTGCCAGCAGCTTCCTCCCGACGGTAACCTACAATGAGCAGTTCTTC	CASSFLPTVTYNEQFF
12	TRBJ2-3	.	TRBV12-5	many	TGTGCTAGTGGTTTACGGACAGATACGCAGTATTTT	CASGLRTDTQYF
14	TRBJ1-1	.	TRBV20-1	many	TGCAGTGCTAGTGTAGTTCCGGGGGGCGGGGAAGCTTTCTTT	CSASVVPGGGEAFF
14	TRBJ2-5	.	TRBV7-9	.	TGTGCCAGCAGCTTAGGAACCGGGCAAGAGACCCAGTACTTC	CASSLGTGQETQYF
15	TRBJ2-5	TRBD2	TRBV11-1	many	TGTGCCAGCAGCCCACTAGCGGGGGGACTGGAGACCCAGTACTTC	CASSPLAGGLETQYF
12	TRBJ1-1	TRBD1	TRBV7-2	.	TGTGCCAGCAGCCCACAGGGGACTGAAGCTTTCTTT	CASSPQGTEAFF
18	TRBJ2-4	TRBD2	TRBV11-2	many	TGTGCCAGCAGCTTAGTCGGGGGGGCCCCTAAAGCCAAAAACATTCAGTACTTC	CASSLVGGAPKAKNIQYF
17	TRBJ2-5	TRBD2	TRBV7-6	few	TGTGCCAGCAGCTTAGGACCCAGCGGGGGGGCCGGAGAGACCCAGTACTTC	CASSLGPSGGAGETQYF
14	TRBJ1-6	TRBD1	TRBV20-1	few	TGCAGTGCTAGTTATGGGACAGAGAATTCACCCCTCCACTTT	CSASYGTENSPLHF
15	TRBJ2-3	.	TRBV5-5	many	TGTGCCAGCAGCTTGCGCGGGGGCTCTCCGGATACGCAGTATTTT	CASSLRGGSPDTQYF
15	TRBJ2-7	TRBD2	TRBV7-2	.	TGTGCCAGCAGCCCTGGACTAGCATTCGGCTACGAGCAGTACTTC	CASSPGLAFGYEQYF
15	TRBJ2-7	.	TRBV5-1	.	TGCGCCAGCAGCTTGGCTTCGGGAACTCTCTACGAGCAGTACTTC	CASSLASGTLYEQYF
14	TRBJ1-1	.	TRBV20-1	many	TGCAGTGCTGATCCCGGGGGGCCTAACACTGAAGCTTTCTTT	CSADPGGPNTEAFF
15	TRBJ2-7	TRBD2	TRBV30	many	TGTGCCTGGAGCGGGGCCCGGGGGGACTCCTACGAGCAGTACTTC	CAWSGARGDSYEQYF
16	TRBJ2-7	.	TRBV7-8	.	TGTGCCAGCAACATTAGAGGGCGGGACAGCTCCTACGAGCAGTACTTC	CASNIRGRDSSYEQYF
13	TRBJ2-3	.	TRBV12-3/TRBV12-4	.	TGTGCCAGCAACCGGGGAGGCACAGATACGCAGTATTTT	CASNRGGTDTQYF
14	TRBJ2-7	.	TRBV2	many	TGTGCCAGCAGGACCAATTGGGGGGCCTACGAGCAGTACTTC	CASRTNWGAYEQYF
13	TRBJ2-1	TRBD1	TRBV10-3	many	TGTGCCCAAGGGGGCCCCGGAGGCAATGAGCAGTTCTTC	CAQGGPGGNEQFF
12	TRBJ1-1	.	TRBV5-6	.	TGTGCCAGCAGCCTCCGGGACACTGAAGCTTTCTTT	CASSLRDTEAFF
14	TRBJ1-2	.	TRBV11-2	.	TGTGCCAGCAGCTTAGATGACAGGAACTATGGCTACACCTTC	CASSLDDRNYGYTF
13	TRBJ2-7	.	TRBV25-1	many	TGTGCCAGCAGCGAGGACACCGCCTACGAGCAGTACTTC	CASSEDTAYEQYF
17	TRBJ2-6	.	TRBV6-2/TRBV6-3	many	TGTGCCAGCACGCTACCGGGACTCGGCTCTGGGGCCAACGTCCTGACTTTC	CASTLPGLGSGANVLTF
14	TRBJ1-2	.	TRBV5-1	many	TGCGCCAGCAGCCCGATCACAGGTGGGGACGGCTACACCTTC	CASSPITGGDGYTF
13	TRBJ1-2	TRBD1	TRBV14	.	TGTGCCAGCAGCCCGACAGGGTCCCATGGCTACACCTTC	CASSPTGSHGYTF
14	TRBJ1-1	TRBD1	TRBV11-2	medium-sized	TGTGCCAGCAGCTCTCAGGGGGGACGCACTGAAGCTTTCTTT	CASSSQGGRTEAFF
15	TRBJ1-2	TRBD1	TRBV7-9	many	TGTGCCAGCAGCTTCCCACAGGGGGCATTCTATGGCTACACCTTC	CASSFPQGAFYGYTF
15	TRBJ1-3	.	TRBV7-9	.	TGTGCCAGCAGCTTAGACGGGACACCTGGGGACACCATATATTTT	CASSLDGTPGDTIYF
13	TRBJ2-3	.	TRBV12-3/TRBV12-4	few	TGTGCCAGCAGATCCGAGGTTGCAGATACGCAGTATTTT	CASRSEVADTQYF
16	TRBJ2-7	TRBD2	TRBV27	few	TGTGCCAGCAGTTTATCTCGTAGCGGGGGGGCCTACGAGCAGTACTTC	CASSLSRSGGAYEQYF